A selection of T cell receptor beta chains follows, all from one sample in a study of T cell repertoires in cytomegalovirus infection. TCRdb fed the reads into MiXCR, producing one record per CDR3 protein. The table has hundreds of thousands of distinct CDR3 sequences, 24% seen once; the top ten hold 6.5% to 10%. The sequenced sample was CD8+ T cells from PBMCs. Every receptor here comes from a human donor in good health (CMV status not recorded). Some clones in this sample may be carry-over from other donors' samples. CDR3s include the opening cysteine and the closing phenylalanine or tryptophan. A D gene is named only where the DNA matches it firmly. Not every row has a clone size; where given, it reads once, few, many or a size class.

d_call,clone_size,v_call,j_call,cdr3_aa,cdr3_nt
NA,few,TRBV29-1,TRBJ2-7,CSVEEGTAVAEQYF,TGCAGCGTTGAAGAGGGGACGGCGGTGGCCGAGCAGTACTTC
NA,few,TRBV6-4,TRBJ2-1,CASSPTELASNEQFF,TGTGCCAGCAGTCCAACTGAGCTAGCGTCCAATGAGCAGTTCTTC
TRBD1,NA,TRBV7-6,TRBJ1-2,CVSSFGTGDGYTF,TGTGTCAGCAGCTTTGGGACAGGGGACGGCTACACCTTC
TRBD2,once,TRBV7-6,TRBJ2-3,CANSNIAGISTDTQYF,TGTGCCAACAGCAATATAGCGGGGATAAGCACAGATACGCAGTATTTT
NA,NA,TRBV2,TRBJ1-2,CASGGSGYTF,TGTGCCAGCGGGGGGAGTGGCTACACCTTC
NA,few,TRBV20-1,TRBJ2-1,CSGPGPTYNEQFF,TGCAGTGGCCCGGGACCAACCTACAATGAGCAGTTCTTC
NA,many,TRBV12-3/TRBV12-4,TRBJ2-2,CASSFGPGELFF,TGTGCCAGCAGTTTCGGCCCCGGGGAGCTGTTTTTT
NA,many,TRBV7-2,TRBJ1-1,CASSPRSVGQDTEAFF,TGTGCCAGCAGCCCCCGCTCGGTAGGGCAGGACACTGAAGCTTTCTTT
TRBD1,NA,TRBV28,TRBJ2-1,CASRITQGALNEQFF,TGTGCCAGCAGGATTACACAGGGGGCGTTGAATGAGCAGTTCTTC
NA,many,TRBV27,TRBJ1-5,CASSPLGTNQPQHF,TGTGCCAGCAGCCCATTGGGGACTAATCAGCCCCAGCATTTT
NA,few,TRBV29-1,TRBJ2-7,CSVLTGDTYEQYF,TGCAGCGTCCTCACGGGAGACACCTACGAGCAGTACTTC
NA,NA,TRBV28,TRBJ2-5,CASSNPLGGMGETQYF,TGTGCCAGCAGCAATCCCCTAGGGGGGATGGGAGAGACCCAGTACTTC
TRBD1,NA,TRBV6-5,TRBJ1-1,CASSYWDRGLGLNTEAFF,TGTGCCAGCAGTTACTGGGACAGGGGACTAGGATTGAACACTGAAGCTTTCTTT
TRBD1,few,TRBV10-3,TRBJ2-3,CAIRMRDRYTDTQYF,TGTGCCATCAGAATGAGGGACAGATACACAGATACGCAGTATTTT
TRBD1,NA,TRBV7-9,TRBJ2-7,CASSFIAGTGGLNEQYF,TGTGCCAGCAGCTTTATAGCCGGGACAGGGGGCCTCAACGAGCAGTACTTC
NA,many,TRBV7-9,TRBJ1-1,CASSEGGRMNTEAFF,TGTGCCAGCAGCGAGGGCGGGCGAATGAACACTGAAGCTTTCTTT
TRBD1,NA,TRBV20-1,TRBJ2-1,CSARGDRGFNEQFF,TGCAGTGCTAGGGGAGACAGGGGATTTAATGAGCAGTTCTTC
NA,few,TRBV7-6,TRBJ1-2,CASSSQASYGYTF,TGTGCCAGCAGCTCGCAAGCTTCCTATGGCTACACCTTC
NA,few,TRBV4-1,TRBJ1-2,CASSQTGTPNYGYTF,TGCGCCAGCAGCCAAACGGGCACCCCTAACTATGGCTACACCTTC
NA,NA,TRBV6-6,TRBJ1-4,CASYKDEKLFF,TGTGCCAGCTACAAGGATGAAAAACTGTTTTTT
TRBD1,many,TRBV7-6,TRBJ2-1,CASSLSLGTGTGNEQFF,TGTGCCAGCAGCTTAAGCCTCGGGACAGGGACTGGCAATGAGCAGTTCTTC
NA,many,TRBV7-9,TRBJ2-5,CASSPQQGGQGTQYF,TGTGCCAGCAGCCCCCAGCAGGGGGGGCAGGGGACCCAGTACTTC
TRBD2,NA,TRBV20-1,TRBJ2-5,CSARSSGGQETQYF,TGCAGTGCTAGAAGTAGCGGGGGTCAAGAGACCCAGTACTTC
TRBD2,many,TRBV10-3,TRBJ2-5,CATRAGDETQYF,TGTGCCACGAGAGCGGGGGACGAGACCCAGTACTTC
NA,few,TRBV27,TRBJ2-2,CASSSYSGELFF,TGTGCCAGCAGTTCCTACTCCGGGGAGCTGTTTTTT
TRBD2,few,TRBV29-1,TRBJ2-2,CSVGEWLADTGELFF,TGCAGCGTGGGGGAATGGCTAGCGGACACCGGGGAGCTGTTTTTT
NA,few,TRBV5-6,TRBJ1-2,CASSVLGHNYGYTF,TGTGCCAGCAGTGTCCTGGGACACAACTATGGCTACACCTTC
TRBD1,many,TRBV27,TRBJ1-1,CASSLLGGRVNTEAFF,TGTGCCAGCAGTTTATTAGGGGGCAGGGTGAACACTGAAGCTTTCTTT
TRBD2,NA,TRBV7-9,TRBJ2-7,CASSLVGSGAHSYEQYF,TGTGCCAGCAGCTTAGTGGGTAGCGGGGCCCATTCCTACGAGCAGTACTTC
NA,NA,TRBV18,TRBJ2-4,CASSPQGPAKNIQYF,TGTGCCAGCTCACCTCAGGGTCCAGCCAAAAACATTCAGTACTTC
TRBD2,many,TRBV4-3,TRBJ2-1,CASSRGLAGGFSSSYNEQFF,TGCGCCAGCAGCCGCGGTCTAGCGGGGGGCTTTTCGAGCTCCTACAATGAGCAGTTCTTC
TRBD1,many,TRBV11-2,TRBJ2-3,CASSLTGVLRTDTQYF,TGTGCCAGCAGCTTGACAGGGGTGTTACGCACAGATACGCAGTATTTT
NA,NA,TRBV19,TRBJ1-1,CASSMAGANTEAFF,TGTGCCAGTAGTATGGCAGGGGCGAACACTGAAGCTTTCTTT
NA,few,TRBV20-1,TRBJ1-5,CSARDWQVSNQPQHF,TGCAGTGCTAGAGATTGGCAGGTTAGCAATCAGCCCCAGCATTTT
NA,many,TRBV4-2,TRBJ2-2,CASSQHQYSRDGELFF,TGTGCCAGCAGCCAACATCAGTACAGCCGAGACGGGGAGCTGTTTTTT
NA,few,TRBV29-1,TRBJ2-5,CSVSGLHNQETQYF,TGCAGCGTCTCAGGGTTACACAACCAAGAGACCCAGTACTTC
NA,NA,TRBV12-3/TRBV12-4,TRBJ1-4,CASVWDLSNEKLFF,TGTGCCTCCGTTTGGGACCTGTCGAATGAAAAACTGTTTTTT
NA,NA,TRBV6-2/TRBV6-3,TRBJ1-4,CASTSGFQLFF,TGTGCCAGCACCTCGGGATTTCAGCTGTTTTTT
NA,NA,TRBV27,TRBJ1-1,CASSPHWNEAFF,TGTGCCAGCAGTCCCCATTGGAATGAAGCTTTCTTT
TRBD2,NA,TRBV25-1,TRBJ2-1,CASKAGGPSSYNVQFF,TGTGCCAGCAAGGCGGGGGGACCGAGCTCCTACAATGTGCAGTTCTTC
TRBD2,many,TRBV7-9,TRBJ2-1,CASSPDFTSGGDNEQFF,TGTGCCAGCAGCCCTGACTTTACTAGCGGAGGAGACAATGAGCAGTTCTTC
NA,NA,TRBV7-8,TRBJ2-2,CASIRLTGTPTDAGELFF,TGTGCCAGCATCCGATTAACCGGGACCCCCACCGACGCCGGGGAGCTGTTTTTT
TRBD1,many,TRBV7-8,TRBJ2-2,CASSGTGTGELFF,TGTGCCAGTAGTGGGACAGGGACCGGGGAGCTGTTTTTT
TRBD1,NA,TRBV2,TRBJ2-7,CTIDGQGSYEQYF,TGTACCATCGACGGACAGGGTAGCTACGAGCAGTACTTC
NA,few,TRBV27,TRBJ1-5,CASSLKAGNRNQPQHF,TGTGCCAGCAGCCTAAAGGCAGGGAACCGCAATCAGCCCCAGCATTTT
TRBD1,many,TRBV7-2,TRBJ1-1,CASRPQGVGAEAFF,TGTGCCAGTCGACCCCAGGGGGTGGGCGCTGAAGCTTTCTTT
TRBD1,many,TRBV12-3/TRBV12-4,TRBJ1-2,CASSLDSPGGNYGYTF,TGTGCCAGCAGTTTAGATTCCCCAGGGGGCAACTATGGCTACACCTTC
NA,many,TRBV7-6,TRBJ2-5,CASSLAWGPQETQYF,TGTGCCAGCAGCTTAGCCTGGGGCCCGCAAGAGACCCAGTACTTC